These 16 T cell receptor beta chains were all obtained from the same sample, sequenced in a study of blood T cell repertoires in COVID-19. Generated by immunoSEQ multiplex PCR, the TCRdb table keeps only in-frame clones and is missing some. The data hold about 140,000 clones, with 70% to 90% observed a single time. Sequenced input: peripheral blood. These receptors originate from a human donor in a cohort sampled during active COVID-19.

V usage is TRBV7-9 and J usage is TRBJ2-5, with D possibly TRBD2 on 7 matching bases. CDR1 and CDR2 (germline): SEHNR, FQNEAQ (reference sequence). This CDR3 is built from 16 residues. Trimming stripped 3 bases from V and 2 bases from J, with 16 bases between. This chain's CDR3 is CASSLASGGYQETQYF. The CDR3 DNA follows: TGTGCCAGCAGCTTGGCCTCGGGGGGCTATCAAGAGACCCAGTACTTC.

This clone was seen only once. V and J are TRBV4-3 and TRBJ2-1; 12 nucleotides line up with TRBD1. With 3 bases clipped from V and 6 bases from J, the junction kept 9 bases outside the gene matches. This CDR3 has 17 residues. Germline values: CDR1 LGHNA, CDR2 YSLEER. CDR3 sequence reads: CASSQGTGQGAFNEQFF. CDR3 DNA sequence: TGCGCCAGCAGCCAGGGCACGGGACAGGGGGCTTTCAATGAGCAGTTCTTC.

This chain uses TRBV7-3 with TRBJ2-1, with TRBD2 identical over 12 bases. J lost 6 bases, V lost 5 bases, and 5 bases had no gene match. Germline CDR1 is SGHTA and CDR2 is FQGTGA. This CDR3 is 15 amino acids long. The CDR3 spells CASSQTGLAGNEQFF. DNA for the CDR3: TGTGCCAGCAGCCAAACGGGACTAGCGGGCAATGAGCAGTTCTTC.

This sequence joins TRBV4-1 and TRBJ1-4; the D is unclear. Trimming took off 5 bases at V and 8 bases at J, with 18 bases between the two ends. The CDR3 has 15 amino acids. Germline V lookup: CDR1 MGHRA, CDR2 YSYEKL. CDR3 sequence: CASSSNLGGGEKLFF. The CDR3 region has the DNA TGCGCCAGCAGCTCAAATCTGGGAGGAGGGGAAAAACTGTTTTTT.

This chain joins TRBV7-8 and TRBJ2-7; TRBD2 might be the D (5 bases). There are 14 residues in the CDR3. Trimming removed 3 bases from V and 2 bases from J, with 11 bases in between. In germline, CDR1 is SGHVS, CDR2 FQNEAQ. The CDR3 loop reads CASSFGDGTYEQYF. As DNA, the CDR3 is TGTGCCAGCAGCTTTGGAGACGGGACCTACGAGCAGTACTTC.

By sample share, this clone is medium-sized. V gene TRBV18 combines with J gene TRBJ1-2, with D perhaps matching TRBD1 (5 bases). The CDR3 has 13 residues. Germline V gene data show CDR1 as KGHSH and CDR2 as LQKENI. V lost 3 bases to trimming and J lost 4 bases, with 9 bases between them. CDR3 in amino acids: CASSPGGSYGYTF. CDR3 nucleotides: TGTGCCAGCTCACCGGGGGGTAGCTATGGCTACACCTTC.

The V call is TRBV2, the J call TRBJ2-5, with 9 bases aligning to TRBD2. CDR3 length equals 16 residues. With V trimmed by 5 bases and J by 0 bases, 7 bases remained unmatched. Germline V CDR1 and CDR2: SNHLY, FYNNEI. CDR3 sequence (DNA): TGTGCCAGCAGTCGGATAGCGGGGGAATACCAAGAGACCCAGTACTTC. It codes for CASSRIAGEYQETQYF.

This chain connects TRBV3-1 (or the pseudogene TRBV3-2) to TRBJ2-5; maybe TRBD2 (5 bases). The CDR3 runs to 13 residues. V lost 1 base to trimming and J lost 3 bases, with 6 bases between them. CDR1 is LGHDT and CDR2 is YNNKEL in the germline V gene (reference sequence). The CDR3 loop is CASSQVGEETQYF. The CDR3 nucleotides are TGTGCCAGCAGCCAAGTGGGAGAAGAGACCCAGTACTTC.

V usage is TRBV7-9 and J usage is TRBJ1-2, with 7 bases fitting TRBD1. V dropped 5 bases and J dropped 4; count of bases not matched to a gene: 10. This CDR3 is 15 amino acids long. The germline V gene encodes CDR1 SEHNR and CDR2 FQNEAQ (reference sequence). The CDR3 DNA reads as TGTGCCAGCAGCCAGGGCTCCGACAGGGCCTATGGCTACACCTTC. The encoded protein is CASSQGSDRAYGYTF. The entire variable domain, with the rest obtained from reference TRBV7-9 and TRBJ1-2, is as follows: DTGVSQNPRHKITKRGQNVTFRCDPISEHNRLYWYRQTLGQGPEFLTYFQNEAQLEKSRLLSDRFSAERPKGSFSTLEIQRTEQGDSAMYLCASSQGSDRAYGYTFGSGTRLTVV.

The rearrangement joins TRBV13 to TRBJ1-4; D gene uncertain. Deletions cut 0 bases from V and 5 bases from J, with 7 bases between. Germline V gene data show CDR1 as PRHDT and CDR2 as FYEKMQ (reference sequence). CDR3 length: 14 residues. This chain's CDR3 is CASSLGRLNEKLFF. The DNA of the CDR3 is TGTGCCAGCAGCTTAGGCCGGTTGAATGAAAAACTGTTTTTT.

V and J are TRBV4-2 and TRBJ1-4; TRBD1 aligns across 7 bases. Germline trimming cut 1 base from V and 4 bases from J; bases unmatched to any gene: 9. The germline V gene has CDR1 LGHNA and CDR2 YNFKEQ. The CDR3 loop spans 17 amino acids. This CDR3 is CASSQGGRGQGNEKLFF. The DNA for the CDR3 is TGTGCCAGCAGCCAAGGGGGAAGGGGGCAGGGTAATGAAAAACTGTTTTTT.

The chain links TRBV11-3 to TRBJ2-7; D is perhaps TRBD1 (6 bases). V lost 5 bases and J lost 5, with 13 bases in between. CDR3 length equals 13 residues. Germline lookup yields CDR1 SGHNT and CDR2 YENEEA. The CDR3 DNA sequence: TGTGCCAGCAGCCAGGGGCGGAATCACGAGCAGTACTTC. Protein product: CASSQGRNHEQYF.

This chain connects TRBV25-1 to TRBJ1-2, with 10 nucleotides matching TRBD1. In germline, CDR1 is MGHDK, CDR2 SYGVNS. V was clipped by 0 bases and J by 3 bases; unmatched bases: 1. The CDR3 runs 15 residues. This CDR3 is CASSEYDRGHYGYTF. CDR3 in DNA: TGTGCCAGCAGTGAATACGACAGGGGGCACTATGGCTACACCTTC.

The V and J genes are TRBV7-2 and TRBJ2-7, with D perhaps TRBD2 (7 bases). V dropped 1 base and J dropped 0 bases, with 10 bases sitting between them. The CDR3 is 15 amino acids. CDR1 and CDR2 (germline): SGHTA, FQGNSA. In DNA, the CDR3 is TGTGCCAGCAGCTTAGAAGGGGGGGTCTCCTACGAGCAGTACTTC. Translated, it gives CASSLEGGVSYEQYF.

The V call is TRBV13, the J call TRBJ2-1; a weak D match, TRBD2 (6 bases). This CDR3 comprises 13 residues. CDR1 PRHDT and CDR2 FYEKMQ come from the germline V gene (reference sequence). With 4 bases removed from V and 10 bases from J, the gap between germline ends came to 14 bases. The CDR3 loop is CASSSGLGEEQFF. The CDR3 DNA follows: TGTGCCAGCAGCTCGGGACTTGGGGAAGAGCAGTTCTTC. Full variable domain (outside the CDR3, taken from reference TRBV13 and TRBJ2-1): AAGVIQSPRHLIKEKRETATLKCYPIPRHDTVYWYQQGPGQDPQFLISFYEKMQSDKGSIPDRFSAQQFSDYHSELNMSSLELGDSALYFCASSSGLGEEQFFGPGTRLTVL.

The J gene is TRBJ2-1, the V gene TRBV7-2; perhaps TRBD2 as D (6 bases). Per germline, CDR1 SGHTA and CDR2 FQGNSA. The V end lost 4 bases, the J end lost 3 bases, and 10 bases lay between the germline ends. This CDR3 has 14 residues. The chain's CDR3 is CASSSGTLYNEQFF. The CDR3 DNA is TGTGCCAGCAGCTCCGGGACTCTCTACAATGAGCAGTTCTTC.